This entry is about one TCR beta chain. Original analysis: Amplification with reference gene primers provided the estimates of nucleated cell counts. Some clones are missing from TCRdb's copy, which holds only in-frame ones; the method was immunoSEQ multiplex PCR. V, J and clone size are those of that table, while D and trimming were read from the DNA. Among a few hundred thousand clones listed, 83% were seen once. V shed 5 bases, J shed 6 bases, and the junction held 3 bases outside the gene matches. Germline V gene sequence: CDR1 SEHNR, CDR2 FQNEAQ (reference sequence). CDR3 length: 13 amino acids. This specimen belongs to a study of blood T cell repertoires in COVID-19. The wider study: Sources were T cells, B-cell-depleted T cells, or PBMCs; the material itself was cDNA or gDNA.

Material for sequencing was peripheral blood. This sequence was found in a woman between 25 and 40 years old with COVID-19, enrolled during active disease. The genes are TRBV7-9 and TRBJ2-2; TRBD2 agrees at 7 bases. CDR3 in amino acids: CASSGRASGELFF. CDR3 nucleotide sequence: TGTGCCAGCAGCGGGAGGGCCTCCGGGGAGCTGTTTTTT.